This T cell receptor (beta chain) stems from a study of long-term antiretroviral therapy in people with HIV. At survey level, the immunoSEQ assay was run in its v3.0 version. Repertoires were generated with immunoSEQ multiplex PCR, while TCRdb's copy carries only in-frame clones and drops some. The data hold 20,000 to 25,000 clones, with approximately 80% observed a single time. Roughly 0.9-10 million cryopreserved PBMC were held in samples before DNA extraction. This CDR3 region has 15 residues. Germline V lookup: CDR1 LNHNV, CDR2 YYDKDF (reference sequence). V lost 3 bases to trimming and J lost 2 bases; unmatched junction nucleotides: 4.

This sample comprised unsorted PBMCs, obtained 0.5 years after starting antiretroviral therapy. The chain recombines TRBV15 with TRBJ1-5, with TRBD1 matching 7 bases. This receptor was taken from a man aged 18 to 29 with HIV. CDR3 in DNA: TGTGCCACCAGCAGTCCCACAGGGGGCAATCAGCCCCAGCATTTT. This gives the protein CATSSPTGGNQPQHF.